These 14 T cell receptor beta chains were sequenced from one sample in a study of response to subunit inactivated influenza vaccine. MiXCR, run by TCRdb on the RT-PCR reads, gives a single entry per CDR3 protein. The sample has hundreds of thousands of distinct CDR3 sequences; roughly 22% are singletons. Sequences were derived from PBMCs from blood, sampled less than 22 months after vaccination. The source of these receptors is a man aged 50 to 69 who received an inactivated influenza vaccine.

This clonotype was counted between two and nine times. The J gene is TRBJ1-4, the V gene TRBV5-6, with D hard to call. V lost 1 base, J lost 0 bases, and 13 bases lay in between. CDR1 SGHDT and CDR2 YYEEEE come from the germline V gene. The CDR3 totals 17 residues. The CDR3 loop is CASSLRTPRATNEKLFF. The CDR3 nucleotides read TGTGCCAGCAGCTTGAGAACCCCCCGCGCAACTAATGAAAAACTGTTTTTT.

This clonotype turned up a few times. This chain joins TRBV2 and TRBJ1-6; D call uncertain. The germline V and J ends were trimmed by 7 bases and 8 bases, with 6 bases remaining between them. This CDR3 has 11 amino acids. Germline V gives CDR1 SNHLY, CDR2 FYNNEI. CDR3 sequence reads: CASNQDSPLHF. The CDR3 bases are TGTGCCAGCAACCAGGATTCACCCCTCCACTTT.

The rearrangement uses TRBV4-2 and TRBJ2-1; D gene uncertain. V gave up 2 bases and J gave up 0 bases, with 8 bases separating them. This CDR3 comprises 15 residues. Germline assignment: CDR1 LGHNA and CDR2 YNFKEQ. The CDR3 region has the DNA TGTGCCAGCAGCCAACAGTTGAGCTCCTACAATGAGCAGTTCTTC. It is translated as CASSQQLSSYNEQFF.

The chain employs TRBV27 and TRBJ2-7; TRBD1 matches at 10 bases. Germline loops: CDR1 MNHEY, CDR2 SMNVEV (reference sequence). The trim removed 5 bases at V and 6 bases at J, leaving 7 bases unmatched. The CDR3 has 14 residues. This CDR3 is CASSAGQGIGEQYF. CDR3 DNA: TGTGCCAGCAGTGCGGGACAGGGGATTGGCGAGCAGTACTTC.

This clonotype showed up just a few times. This chain joins TRBV7-8 and TRBJ1-4; TRBD1 matches 8 bases. The CDR3 is 16 residues long. J lost 0 bases, V lost 5 bases, and 5 bases had no gene match. CDR1 is SGHVS, CDR2 FQNEAQ, per germline. The CDR3 loop reads CASSPDRVATNEKLFF. The CDR3 DNA sequence: TGTGCCAGCAGCCCGGACAGGGTCGCAACTAATGAAAAACTGTTTTTT.

The CDR3 DNA is TGTGCCAGCAGCCAAGACAGAGAAAACATTCAGTACTTC. Residues: CASSQDRENIQYF. The genes are TRBV5-4 and TRBJ2-4, with D maybe TRBD1 (5 bases). This CDR3 spans 13 amino acids. With 4 bases removed from V and 5 bases from J, the gap between germline ends came to 10 bases. Germline loops: CDR1 SGHNT, CDR2 YYREEE (reference sequence).

This clonotype appeared a few times. J is TRBJ2-2 and V is TRBV10-3, with 7 bases identical to TRBD1. V was pared by 4 bases and J by 2 bases, with 7 bases of the junction left unmatched. The CDR3 runs 16 residues. CDR1 and CDR2 (germline): ENHRY, SYGVKD. As DNA, the CDR3 is TGTGCCATCAGTGGTTACAGGGGCCGAAACACCGGGGAGCTGTTTTTT. Amino acids: CAISGYRGRNTGELFF.

The chain joins TRBV4-3 to TRBJ2-2, with a possible D match to TRBD2 (6 bases). This CDR3 region has 14 residues. Trimming took off 4 bases at V and 5 bases at J, with 11 bases between the two ends. Germline V CDR1 and CDR2: LGHNA, YSLEER. The CDR3 nucleotides read TGCGCCAGCAGCCTTCAGACTAGAACCGGGGAGCTGTTTTTT. Translating gives CASSLQTRTGELFF.

In its sample, this clonotype was seen a few times. The J gene is TRBJ2-7, the V gene TRBV4-1, with D perhaps matching TRBD1 or TRBD2 (5 bases each). The length of the CDR3 is 15 residues. V lost 3 bases and J 1 base, leaving 13 bases between the germline ends. Germline values: CDR1 MGHRA, CDR2 YSYEKL. This CDR3 reads CASSQIPGPSYEQYF. CDR3 DNA sequence: TGCGCCAGCAGCCAGATCCCGGGACCTTCCTACGAGCAGTACTTC.

This clonotype was seen more than once but under ten times. This chain links TRBV21-1 with TRBJ1-1; TRBD1, the D gene given by the table, was not confirmed from the DNA. TRBV21-1 represents a pseudogene. The CDR3 runs 14 residues. The CDR3 DNA reads TGTGCCAGCAGCAAAGCCTCAGGGCGGGGTGAAGCTTTCTTT. It yields the protein CASSKASGRGEAFF.

DNA for the CDR3: TGTGCCAGCAGCGTAGACGGCCCCCCAGCTAGCACAGATACGCAGTATTTT. As protein: CASSVDGPPASTDTQYF. The genes are TRBV9 and TRBJ2-3; D unclear. The CDR3 length is 17 residues. Germline CDR1 reads SGDLS; CDR2 reads YYNGEE. V was clipped by 0 bases and J by 0 bases, with 14 bases between them.

V and J are TRBV7-9 and TRBJ2-2; D call uncertain. Germline V lookup: CDR1 SEHNR, CDR2 FQNEAQ (reference sequence). The CDR3 spans 14 residues. V was cut by 4 bases and J by 1 base, with 7 bases left in between. The CDR3 loop is CASSYARNTGELFF. The CDR3 DNA sequence: TGTGCCAGCAGCTATGCCAGGAACACCGGGGAGCTGTTTTTT.

The CDR3 sequence is CASSQDPSQRTQYF. Here the CDR3 DNA reads TGTGCCAGCAGCCAAGATCCATCTCAGAGGACCCAGTACTTC. V usage is TRBV4-2 and J usage is TRBJ2-5; D remains ambiguous. Germline CDR1 is LGHNA and CDR2 is YNFKEQ. Trimming removed 0 bases at V and 7 bases at J, with 12 bases between. CDR3 size: 14 residues.

The rearrangement uses TRBV13 and TRBJ1-2, with 9 nucleotides matching TRBD1. The V and J ends lost 5 bases and 3 bases, in that order; junction bases with no gene match: 10. Germline V CDR1 and CDR2: PRHDT, FYEKMQ (reference sequence). The CDR3 covers 16 residues. This chain's CDR3 is CASSTPTGGADYGYTF. DNA of the CDR3: TGTGCCAGCAGCACCCCAACAGGGGGCGCGGACTATGGCTACACCTTC.